What follows are 15 T cell receptor beta chains derived from one specimen sequenced in a study of T cell responses to AZD1222 COVID-19 vaccine. Measured with immunoSEQ multiplex PCR; TCRdb has only the in-frame clones, and not every one. The data show roughly 120,000 clones, roughly 88% seen once. This specimen was peripheral blood, taken on day 0 of AZD1222 vaccination. Every receptor here comes from an adult in good health.

The chain links TRBV28 to TRBJ1-3, with D possibly TRBD1 on 5 matching bases. This CDR3 region has 16 residues. CDR1 and CDR2 (germline): MDHEN, SYDVKM. Trimming took 6 bases from V and 0 from J, leaving 15 bases between them. The CDR3 DNA reads as TGTGCCAGCAGCTCTCCTCAGGGTGGCTCTGGAAACACCATATATTTT. The encoded protein is CASSSPQGGSGNTIYF.

The chain recombines TRBV27 with TRBJ2-3, with a possible D match to TRBD1 (5 bases). Germline V lookup: CDR1 MNHEY, CDR2 SMNVEV (reference sequence). This CDR3 comprises 12 residues. V shed 6 bases and J shed 4 bases, with 8 bases lying between them. The CDR3: CASRTAPDTQYF. In nucleotides, the CDR3 is TGTGCCAGCAGGACAGCTCCAGATACGCAGTATTTT.

V and J are TRBV7-8 and TRBJ1-4; no firm D call. The germline V and J ends were trimmed by 10 bases and 7 bases, with 22 bases remaining between them. The germline CDR1 and CDR2 sequences are SGHVS and FQNEAQ. CDR3 length equals 15 residues. Here the CDR3 reads CATVPTRLPPEKLFF. For the CDR3, the DNA is TGTGCCACAGTCCCCACGCGGCTCCCTCCTGAAAAACTGTTTTTT.

This clone occurred a few times. V is TRBV5-4 and J is TRBJ2-7; 12 nucleotides match TRBD2. From germline, CDR1 is SGHNT and CDR2 YYREEE (reference sequence). Unmatched junction bases numbered 1, after V lost 2 bases and J lost 1 base. The CDR3 extends over 15 amino acids. CDR3 DNA sequence: TGTGCCAGCAGCTTCACTAGCGGGGGGTCCTACGAGCAGTACTTC. Protein sequence: CASSFTSGGSYEQYF. Full variable domain (missing parts from reference TRBV5-4 and TRBJ2-7): ETGVTQSPTHLIKTRGQQVTLRCSSQSGHNTVSWYQQALGQGPQFIFQYYREEENGRGNFPPRFSGLQFPNYSSELNVNALELDDSALYLCASSFTSGGSYEQYFGPGTRLTVT.

With respect to this clone: Other DNA sequences from this sample encode an identical CDR3 as well. The chain combines TRBV24-1 with TRBJ2-5; D call uncertain. The CDR3 totals 11 residues. Looked up from germline, CDR1 is KGHDR and CDR2 is SFDVKD. V was pared by 4 bases and J by 2 bases, with 1 base between. In nucleotides, the CDR3 is TGTGCCACCAGTGAACAAGAGACCCAGTACTTC. It yields the protein CATSEQETQYF.

This clone was recorded only once. The rearrangement uses TRBV14 and TRBJ1-3, with D uncertain. Trimming left V 4 bases short and J 2 bases short, with 21 bases between. This CDR3 is 18 amino acids long. The germline V gene has CDR1 SGHDN and CDR2 FVKESK. The CDR3: CASSLEPSGFYTGNTIYF. The CDR3 nucleotides read TGTGCCAGCAGCCTCGAGCCCTCGGGGTTTTATACTGGAAACACCATATATTTT.

The chain carries TRBV28 and TRBJ1-1; 9 bases fit TRBD1. V gave up 5 bases and J gave up 5 bases; unmatched junction bases: 12. The CDR3 has 16 residues. The V gene's germline CDR1 is MDHEN and CDR2 SYDVKM. The CDR3 DNA reads as TGTGCCAGCAGTCCCCAGGAGCGGACAGGGGATACTGAAGCTTTCTTT. It codes for CASSPQERTGDTEAFF.

The genes are TRBV30 and TRBJ1-1; 7 bases are a match to TRBD1. In germline, CDR1 is GTSNPN, CDR2 SVGIG (reference sequence). V shed 2 bases and J 4 bases; nucleotides not matched to a gene: 1. The CDR3 extends over 12 amino acids. Written as DNA, the CDR3 is TGTGCCTGGAGTAACAGGGGCACTGAAGCTTTCTTT. Its protein is CAWSNRGTEAFF.

The chain carries TRBV25-1 and TRBJ2-7; no firm D call. The ends were cut back, 4 bases at V and 2 bases at J, with 6 bases in the middle. Germline values: CDR1 MGHDK, CDR2 SYGVNS. The CDR3 length is 12 residues. DNA for the CDR3: TGTGCCAGCAGTGCCGGAACCTACGAGCAGTACTTC. It translates to CASSAGTYEQYF.

The chain employs TRBV7-7 and TRBJ2-1; possible D gene TRBD2, 6 bases. The CDR3 length is 15 residues. The germline V and J ends were trimmed by 5 bases and 8 bases, with 19 bases remaining between them. Looked up from germline, CDR1 is SSHAT and CDR2 is FNYEAQ (reference sequence). The CDR3 nucleotides are TGTGCCAGCAGCAAAACTAGCAGTTACTATGATGAGCAGTTCTTC. Translating gives CASSKTSSYYDEQFF.

This chain links TRBV12-3 or TRBV12-4 with TRBJ2-2, with D perhaps matching TRBD1 (5 bases). V dropped 6 bases and J dropped 5 bases, with 7 bases sitting between them. This CDR3 is built from 12 residues. CDR3 region: CASSSGTGELFF. CDR3 coding DNA: TGTGCCAGCAGCTCAGGGACCGGGGAGCTGTTTTTT.

This chain connects TRBV6-6 to TRBJ1-2; 7 bases map to TRBD1. The germline gives CDR1 MNHNY, CDR2 SVGAGI (reference sequence). The trim removed 5 bases at V and 5 bases at J, leaving 8 bases unmatched. The CDR3 runs to 14 residues. CDR3 loop: CASSQTQGRYGYTF. As DNA, the CDR3 is TGTGCCAGCAGTCAGACACAGGGGAGGTATGGCTACACCTTC.

This clone showed up just once. This chain connects TRBV4-3 to TRBJ2-1, with 13 bases identical to TRBD2. CDR1 and CDR2 from the germline V gene are LGHNA and YSLEER. The CDR3 has 17 amino acids. The V segment lost 6 bases and the J segment 8 bases; nucleotides outside the gene matches: 13. CDR3 sequence reads: CASSLGLAGASGDEQFF. CDR3 in DNA: TGCGCCAGCAGTCTCGGACTAGCGGGAGCCTCTGGGGATGAGCAGTTCTTC.

This chain's CDR3 is CASSGWSVTGSNQPQHF. In DNA form, the CDR3 reads TGTGCCAGCAGTGGTTGGAGTGTGACAGGGAGCAATCAGCCCCAGCATTTT. The chain combines TRBV2 with TRBJ1-5, with TRBD1 matching 7 bases. V shed 4 bases, J shed 1 base, and the junction held 10 bases outside the gene matches. The CDR3 is made up of 17 amino acids. Germline V gene data show CDR1 as SNHLY and CDR2 as FYNNEI.

This rearrangement joins TRBV27 to TRBJ2-2; D is unresolved. Trimming removed 9 bases from V and 4 bases from J, with 18 bases in between. The CDR3 runs 15 residues. Germline V gives CDR1 MNHEY, CDR2 SMNVEV (reference sequence). CDR3 loop: CASSPVKGITGELFF. The CDR3 DNA reads as TGTGCCAGTTCCCCTGTAAAGGGTATCACCGGGGAGCTGTTTTTT.